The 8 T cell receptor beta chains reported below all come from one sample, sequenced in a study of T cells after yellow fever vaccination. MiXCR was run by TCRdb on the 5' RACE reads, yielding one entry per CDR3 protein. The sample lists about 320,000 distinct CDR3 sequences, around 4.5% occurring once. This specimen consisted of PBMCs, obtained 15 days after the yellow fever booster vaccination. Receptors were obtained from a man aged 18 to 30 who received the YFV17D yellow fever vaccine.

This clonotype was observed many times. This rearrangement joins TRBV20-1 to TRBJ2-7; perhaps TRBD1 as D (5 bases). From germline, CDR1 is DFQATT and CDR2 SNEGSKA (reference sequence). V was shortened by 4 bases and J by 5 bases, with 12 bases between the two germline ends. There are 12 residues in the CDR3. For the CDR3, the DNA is TGCAGTGCTATGGCAGGGTTCGACGAGCAGTACGTC. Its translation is CSAMAGFDEQYV.

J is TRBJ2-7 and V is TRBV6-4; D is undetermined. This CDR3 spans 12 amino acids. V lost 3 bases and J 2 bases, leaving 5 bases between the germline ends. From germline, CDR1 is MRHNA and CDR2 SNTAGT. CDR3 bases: TGTGCCAGCAGTGAGGGCACCTACGAGCAGTACGTC. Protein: CASSEGTYEQYV.

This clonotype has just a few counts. The DNA for the CDR3 is TGTGCCAGCAGCAAATTCCGCCGCTCCTACGAGCAGTACGTC. Residues: CASSKFRRSYEQYV. The chain is built from TRBV21-1 and TRBJ2-7. TRBV21-1 is labeled a pseudogene. The CDR3 sequence is 14 residues long.

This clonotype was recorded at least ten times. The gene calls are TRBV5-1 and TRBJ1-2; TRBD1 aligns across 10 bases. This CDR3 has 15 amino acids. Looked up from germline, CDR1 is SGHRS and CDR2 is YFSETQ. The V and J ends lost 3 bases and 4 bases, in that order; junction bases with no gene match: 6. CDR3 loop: CASSSPGQGSYGYTF. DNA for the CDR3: TGCGCCAGCAGCTCCCCGGGACAGGGGTCCTATGGCTACACCTTC. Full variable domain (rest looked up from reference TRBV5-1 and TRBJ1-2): KAGVTQTPRYLIKTRGQQVTLSCSPISGHRSVSWYQQTPGQGLQFLFEYFSETQRNKGNFPGRFSGRQFSNSRSEMNVSTLELGDSALYLCASSSPGQGSYGYTFGSGTRLTVV.

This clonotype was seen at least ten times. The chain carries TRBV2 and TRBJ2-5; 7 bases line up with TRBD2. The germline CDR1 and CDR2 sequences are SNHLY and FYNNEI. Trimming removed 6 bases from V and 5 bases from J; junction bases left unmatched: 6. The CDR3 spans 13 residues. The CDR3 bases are TGTGCCAGCAGAACTAGCGTTGTGGAGACCCAGTACTTC. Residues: CASRTSVVETQYF.

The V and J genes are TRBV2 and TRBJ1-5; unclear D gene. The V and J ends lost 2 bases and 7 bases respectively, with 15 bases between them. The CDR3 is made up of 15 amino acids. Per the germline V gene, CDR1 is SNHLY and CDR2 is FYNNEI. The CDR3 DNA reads TGTGCCAGCAGTGAAATCGATGGACGGGGACAGCCCCAGCATTTT. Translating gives CASSEIDGRGQPQHF.

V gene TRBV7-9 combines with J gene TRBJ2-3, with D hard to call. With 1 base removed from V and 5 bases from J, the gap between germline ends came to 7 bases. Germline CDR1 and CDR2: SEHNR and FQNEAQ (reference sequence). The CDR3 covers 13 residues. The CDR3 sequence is CASSLVDVDTQYF. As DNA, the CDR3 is TGTGCCAGCAGCTTAGTAGATGTAGATACGCAGTATTTT.

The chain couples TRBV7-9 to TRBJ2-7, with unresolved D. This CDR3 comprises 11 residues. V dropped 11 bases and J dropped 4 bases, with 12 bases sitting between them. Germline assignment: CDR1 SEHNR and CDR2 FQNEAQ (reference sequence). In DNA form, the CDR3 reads TGTGCCGCCGCCCCCCTTTACGAGCAGTACTTC. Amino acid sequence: CAAAPLYEQYF. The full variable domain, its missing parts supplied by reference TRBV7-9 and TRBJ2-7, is DTGVSQNPRHKITKRGQNVTFRCDPISEHNRLYWYRQTLGQGPEFLTYFQNEAQLEKSRLLSDRFSAERPKGSFSTLEIQRTEQGDSAMYLCAAAPLYEQYFGPGTRLTVT.